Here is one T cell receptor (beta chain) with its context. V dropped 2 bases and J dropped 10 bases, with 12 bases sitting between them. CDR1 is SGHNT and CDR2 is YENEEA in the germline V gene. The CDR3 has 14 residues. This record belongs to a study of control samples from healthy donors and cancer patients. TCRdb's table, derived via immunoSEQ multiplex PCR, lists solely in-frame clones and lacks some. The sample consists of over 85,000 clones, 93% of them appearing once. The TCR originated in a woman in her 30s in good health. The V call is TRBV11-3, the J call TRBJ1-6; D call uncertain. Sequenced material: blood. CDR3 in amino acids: CASSLSPGGSPLHF. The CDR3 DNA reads TGTGCCAGCAGCTTATCCCCCGGCGGGTCACCCCTCCACTTT.